Below, 27 T cell receptor beta chains from the same sample are listed, as sequenced in a study of blood T cells in healthy people across ages. Sample-barcoded 5' priming and a J-beta primer mix drove a second PCR of roughly 7 to 11 cycles. TCRdb reprocessed the 5' RACE reads with MiXCR, giving one entry per CDR3 protein. The sample consists of about 830,000 distinct CDR3 sequences, roughly 60% of them appearing once. The sequenced material came from blood. The receptors shown here come from a man aged 30 to 39 in good health.

This chain links TRBV11-2 with TRBJ2-2; no firm D call. This CDR3 is 14 amino acids long. From germline, CDR1 is SGHAT and CDR2 FQNNGV. V lost 6 bases, J lost 4 bases, and 12 bases lay in between. The CDR3 region is CASRTTGRTGELFF. The CDR3 DNA is TGTGCCAGCAGAACGACCGGGCGCACCGGGGAGCTGTTTTTT.

V and J are TRBV7-9 and TRBJ1-2; 9 bases agree with TRBD1. V was pared by 5 bases and J by 5 bases, with 9 bases of the junction left unmatched. Germline CDR1 is SEHNR and CDR2 is FQNEAQ (reference sequence). This CDR3 has 15 residues. The CDR3 DNA is TGTGCCAGCAGCCAGAAACGACAGGGGGAGTATGGCTACACCTTC. Translating gives CASSQKRQGEYGYTF.

This chain connects TRBV29-1 to TRBJ1-2; D might be TRBD1 (5 bases). The CDR3 is 12 amino acids. V was trimmed by 3 bases and J by 8 bases, leaving 13 bases between them. Germline V lookup: CDR1 SQVTM, CDR2 ANQGSEA. Here the CDR3 reads CSVDPGEKGYTF. DNA of the CDR3: TGCAGCGTTGATCCGGGGGAAAAAGGCTACACCTTC. The variable domain in full, completed from reference TRBV29-1 and TRBJ1-2, reads SAVISQKPSRDICQRGTSLTIQCQVDSQVTMMFWYRQQPGQSLTLIATANQGSEATYESGFVIDKFPISRPNLTFSTLTVSNMSPEDSSIYLCSVDPGEKGYTFGSGTRLTVV.

To note about this clonotype: Germline and junction disagree at one end, which may indicate a read error. The rearrangement joins TRBV4-2 to TRBJ2-5; 12 bases are shared with TRBD2. In germline, CDR1 is LGHNA, CDR2 YNFKEQ. CDR3 length: 18 amino acids. The DNA for the CDR3 is TGTGCCAGCAGCCTAGGAATATCTAGCGGGGGGGCTCGGGAGACCCAGAACTTC. Translation gives CASSLGISSGGARETQNF.

The chain uses TRBV29-1 and TRBJ1-1; the match to TRBD1 covers 7 bases. CDR1 is SQVTM, CDR2 ANQGSEA, per germline. The CDR3 is 14 residues long. The V and J ends lost 0 bases and 7 bases, in that order; junction bases with no gene match: 8. The CDR3 sequence is CSVEDQGGTIEAFF. In nucleotides, the CDR3 is TGCAGCGTTGAAGATCAGGGGGGGACAATTGAAGCTTTCTTT.

This clonotype appeared a few times. This chain links TRBV4-2 with TRBJ2-5, with a weak D call TRBD2 (6 bases). The CDR3 loop spans 17 amino acids. The germline V gene encodes CDR1 LGHNA and CDR2 YNFKEQ. Trimming removed 1 base at V and 1 base at J, with 16 bases between. CDR3 sequence (DNA): TGTGCCAGCAGCCAAGGTAATCGCGCGGGGAGCCAAGAGACCCAGTACTTC. This sequence encodes CASSQGNRAGSQETQYF.

This clonotype was detected only once. The DNA for the CDR3 is TGTGCCAGCAGCGGTAGACAGCCTCCCTACGAGCAGTACTTC. Translation: CASSGRQPPYEQYF. The V and J genes are TRBV9 and TRBJ2-7, with D maybe TRBD1 (5 bases). Germline loops: CDR1 SGDLS, CDR2 YYNGEE. Trimming took 3 bases from V and 2 from J, leaving 12 bases between them. This CDR3 region has 14 residues.

This clonotype was recorded a few times. The chain links TRBV20-1 to TRBJ2-3, with D possibly being TRBD2 (7 bases). The CDR3 totals 15 residues. V shed 0 bases and J shed 3 bases, with 13 bases lying between them. Germline V gene data show CDR1 as DFQATT and CDR2 as SNEGSKA (reference sequence). This CDR3 is CSAREGGGWTDTQYF. CDR3 nucleotides: TGCAGTGCTAGAGAAGGGGGGGGTTGGACAGATACGCAGTATTTT.

This chain joins TRBV30 and TRBJ2-3; D is unclear. CDR3 length: 11 residues. Germline V gene data show CDR1 as GTSNPN and CDR2 as SVGIG (reference sequence). Trimming stripped 6 bases from V and 4 bases from J, with 8 bases between. This chain's CDR3 is CACVPPDTQYF. The CDR3 region has the DNA TGTGCCTGTGTCCCCCCAGATACGCAGTATTTT. Combining the CDR3 with reference TRBV30 and TRBJ2-3 gives the whole variable domain SQTIHQWPATLVQPVGSPLSLECTVEGTSNPNLYWYRQAAGRGLQLLFYSVGIGQISSEVPQNLSASRPQDRQFILSSKKLLLSDSGFYLCACVPPDTQYFGPGTRLTVL.

In this sample, this clonotype turned up a few times. The CDR3 sequence is CASYQGVIAGGTYEQYF. CDR3 in DNA: TGTGCCAGCTACCAGGGAGTGATAGCGGGGGGCACCTACGAGCAGTACTTC. V is TRBV7-8 and J is TRBJ2-7, with 10 nucleotides matching TRBD2. The CDR3 length is 17 residues. The J segment lost 2 bases and the V segment lost 8 bases, leaving 15 bases of the junction unmatched. CDR1 and CDR2 from the germline V gene are SGHVS and FQNEAQ.

This clonotype was seen only once. The gene calls are TRBV6-5 and TRBJ2-7; the D gene is possibly TRBD2 (5 bases). The CDR3 sequence is 12 residues long. Germline V CDR1 and CDR2: MNHEY, SVGAGI. Trimming pared 7 bases from V and 5 bases from J, leaving 12 bases between. CDR3 coding DNA: TGTGCCAGCACGGCGGACGGGGACGAGCAGTACTTC. It yields the protein CASTADGDEQYF.

The table lists this clonotype with a few counts. This chain links TRBV29-1 with TRBJ1-1, with TRBD1 as a possible D gene (5 bases). V lost 7 bases and J 6 bases, leaving 15 bases between the germline ends. Per the germline V gene, CDR1 is SQVTM and CDR2 is ANQGSEA. The CDR3 extends over 12 amino acids. CDR3 amino acids: CSARDGDAEAFF. In DNA, the CDR3 is TGCAGCGCGCGGGACGGGGACGCTGAAGCTTTCTTT.

On this clonotype: At one of its ends the junction is not consistent with the germline gene, which may arise from a read error. This chain uses TRBV7-2 with TRBJ1-2, with D uncertain. CDR3 length: 13 amino acids. Germline CDR1 reads SGHTA; CDR2 reads FQGNSA. This chain's CDR3 is CASGLGRNYGYTF. CDR3 nucleotides: TGTGCCAGCGGCTTAGGCAGGAACTATGGCTACACCTTC.

The V call is TRBV28, the J call TRBJ2-4, with D tentatively TRBD1 (5 bases). The J call may be wrong; the DNA end is better matched by TRBJ2-7. Germline values: CDR1 MDHEN, CDR2 SYDVKM. The CDR3 covers 12 residues. CDR3 loop: CASSSGQLEQYF. DNA of the CDR3: TGTGCCAGCAGCTCAGGACAACTCGAGCAGTACTTC.

The chain combines TRBV12-3 or TRBV12-4 with TRBJ1-5; D is possibly TRBD1 (5 bases). This CDR3 contains 13 residues. V shed 0 bases and J shed 11 bases, with 11 bases lying between them. CDR3 protein: CASSLAGRSAQHF. The CDR3 DNA sequence: TGTGCCAGCAGTTTAGCGGGGCGGTCGGCCCAGCATTTT.

The chain couples TRBV6-1 to TRBJ2-5; D gene uncertain. CDR1 MNHNS and CDR2 SASEGT come from the germline V gene. There are 13 residues in the CDR3. The ends were cut back, 7 bases at V and 11 bases at J, with 20 bases in the middle. The CDR3 loop is CASTSFVINEQYF. CDR3 DNA: TGTGCCAGCACCAGTTTCGTCATAAATGAGCAGTACTTC.

This chain links TRBV5-1 with TRBJ1-4, with 7 nucleotides matching TRBD1. CDR3 length equals 14 residues. Germline CDR1 reads SGHRS; CDR2 reads YFSETQ. The V and J ends lost 5 bases and 3 bases, in that order; junction bases with no gene match: 4. The CDR3 here is CASSFDRANEKLFF. CDR3 bases: TGCGCCAGCAGTTTTGACAGGGCTAATGAAAAACTGTTTTTT.

The chain uses TRBV6-2 or TRBV6-3 and TRBJ1-1; D gene uncertain. The ends were cut back, 2 bases at V and 5 bases at J, with 15 bases in the middle. Per the germline V gene, CDR1 is MNHEY and CDR2 is SVGEGT. The CDR3 is 15 amino acids. The CDR3 loop is CASSYGPGEYTEAFF. CDR3 nucleotides: TGTGCCAGCAGTTACGGCCCCGGGGAGTATACTGAAGCTTTCTTT.

This chain links TRBV6-6 with TRBJ1-2; unclear D gene. CDR1 is MNHNY and CDR2 is SVGAGI in the germline V gene (reference sequence). This CDR3 is built from 13 residues. Trimming left V 10 bases short and J 6 bases short, with 18 bases between. CDR3 sequence reads: CATTRDDPDGYTF. The CDR3, as DNA: TGTGCCACAACCCGGGATGACCCAGATGGCTACACCTTC.

The chain is built from TRBV12-3 or TRBV12-4 and TRBJ2-2; 8 bases are shared with TRBD1. J lost 12 bases, V lost 4 bases, and 10 bases had no gene match. The CDR3 spans 14 residues. The CDR3 loop is CASSSSRGPGKLFF. The CDR3 DNA is TGTGCCAGCAGTTCCTCCAGGGGGCCTGGTAAGCTGTTTTTT.

This clonotype was observed a few times. The V and J genes are TRBV14 and TRBJ2-3; 10 bases match TRBD2. Germline trimming cut 3 bases from V and 8 bases from J; bases unmatched to any gene: 8. This CDR3 has 15 amino acids. Germline V CDR1 and CDR2: SGHDN, FVKESK. The CDR3 DNA reads as TGTGCCAGCAGCCACCCTAGCGGGGGATTGTTTACGCAGTATTTT. Its translation is CASSHPSGGLFTQYF.

The chain joins TRBV20-1 to TRBJ2-7; 11 bases align to TRBD2. The junction had 7 bases not matched to a gene; V was cut back by 3 bases and J by 3 bases. Germline V gives CDR1 DFQATT, CDR2 SNEGSKA (reference sequence). This CDR3 spans 15 amino acids. CDR3 amino acids: CSASRLAGGYYEQYF. In nucleotides, the CDR3 is TGCAGTGCTAGTCGGCTAGCGGGGGGCTACTACGAGCAGTACTTC.

The chain is built from TRBV15 and TRBJ2-7; perhaps TRBD2 as D (5 bases). The J call may be mistaken, given a closer DNA end match to TRBJ2-5. The CDR3 has 15 residues. The germline V gene encodes CDR1 LNHNV and CDR2 YYDKDF (reference sequence). CDR3 region: CATSRDAGSQETQYF. CDR3 bases: TGTGCCACCAGCAGAGATGCGGGTTCTCAAGAGACCCAGTACTTC.

The CDR3 loop reads CASSSSSQGAKQPQHF. The CDR3 bases are TGTGCCAGCAGTTCATCATCACAGGGGGCAAAGCAGCCCCAGCATTTT. The V and J genes are TRBV27 and TRBJ1-5; TRBD1 agrees at 9 bases. This CDR3 comprises 16 residues. Germline CDR1 and CDR2: MNHEY and SMNVEV (reference sequence). J was trimmed by 7 bases and V by 4 bases; bases with no gene match: 11.

V and J are TRBV20-1 and TRBJ2-7; TRBD2 might be the D (7 bases). V was pared by 5 bases and J by 5 bases, with 16 bases between. Looked up from germline, CDR1 is DFQATT and CDR2 is SNEGSKA (reference sequence). There are 13 residues in the CDR3. Here the CDR3 DNA reads TGCAGTGCTGGGGGGGCCCTTGAGAACGAGCAGTACTTC. This gives the protein CSAGGALENEQYF.

The chain combines TRBV9 with TRBJ2-5, with 8 nucleotides matching TRBD1. The germline V gene has CDR1 SGDLS and CDR2 YYNGEE. This CDR3 region has 17 residues. V was clipped by 0 bases and J by 4 bases; unmatched bases: 11. For the CDR3, the DNA is TGTGCCAGCAGCGTAGACCCCTGGACAGGGTTTGGAGAGACCCAGTACTTC. Translated: CASSVDPWTGFGETQYF.

The rearrangement joins TRBV7-2 to TRBJ2-5; TRBD2 matches at 15 bases. This CDR3 is 17 amino acids long. Germline V gene lookup returns CDR1 SGHTA and CDR2 FQGNSA. V shed 5 bases and J 11 bases; nucleotides not matched to a gene: 15. The CDR3 protein is CASSPWTSGGAYNEQYF. The CDR3 DNA follows: TGTGCCAGCAGCCCGTGGACTAGCGGGGGGGCCTACAATGAGCAGTACTTC.